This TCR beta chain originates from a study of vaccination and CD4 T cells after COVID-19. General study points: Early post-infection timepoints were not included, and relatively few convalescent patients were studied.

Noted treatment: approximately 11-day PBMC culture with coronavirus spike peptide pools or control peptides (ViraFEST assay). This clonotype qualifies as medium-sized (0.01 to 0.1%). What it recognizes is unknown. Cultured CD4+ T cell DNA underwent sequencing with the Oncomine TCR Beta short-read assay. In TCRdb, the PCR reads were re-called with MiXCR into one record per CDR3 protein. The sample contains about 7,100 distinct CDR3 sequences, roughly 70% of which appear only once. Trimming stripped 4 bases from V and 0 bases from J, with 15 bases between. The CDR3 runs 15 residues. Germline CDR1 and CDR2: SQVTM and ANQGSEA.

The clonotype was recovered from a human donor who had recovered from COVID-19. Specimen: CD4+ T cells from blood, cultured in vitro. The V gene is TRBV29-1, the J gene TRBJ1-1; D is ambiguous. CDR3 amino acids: CSVGGRTELNTEAFF. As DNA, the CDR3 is TGCAGCGTTGGGGGAAGGACGGAGCTGAACACTGAAGCTTTCTTT. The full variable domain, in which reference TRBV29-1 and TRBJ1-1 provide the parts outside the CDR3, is SAVISQKPSRDICQRGTSLTIQCQVDSQVTMMFWYRQQPGQSLTLIATANQGSEATYESGFVIDKFPISRPNLTFSTLTVSNMSPEDSSIYLCSVGGRTELNTEAFFGQGTRLTVV.